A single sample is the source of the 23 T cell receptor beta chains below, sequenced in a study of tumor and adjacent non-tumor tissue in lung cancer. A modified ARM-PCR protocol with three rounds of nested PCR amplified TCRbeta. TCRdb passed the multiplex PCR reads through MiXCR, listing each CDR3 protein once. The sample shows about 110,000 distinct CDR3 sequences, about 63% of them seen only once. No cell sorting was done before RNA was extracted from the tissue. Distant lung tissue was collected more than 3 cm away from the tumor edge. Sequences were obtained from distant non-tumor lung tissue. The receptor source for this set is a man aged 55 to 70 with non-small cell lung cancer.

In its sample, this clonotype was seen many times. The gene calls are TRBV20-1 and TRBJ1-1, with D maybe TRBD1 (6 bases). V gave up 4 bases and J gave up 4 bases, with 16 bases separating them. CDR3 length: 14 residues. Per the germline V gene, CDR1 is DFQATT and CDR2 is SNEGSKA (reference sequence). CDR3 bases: TGCAGTGCTAAACAGGGTGGTTGGGGCACTGAAGCTTTCTTT. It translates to CSAKQGGWGTEAFF.

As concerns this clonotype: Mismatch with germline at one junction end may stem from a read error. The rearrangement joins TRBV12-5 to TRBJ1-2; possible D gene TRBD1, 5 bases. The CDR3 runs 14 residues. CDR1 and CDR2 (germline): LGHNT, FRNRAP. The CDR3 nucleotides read TGTGCTAGTGGAGCTCGGGACGGAGACTATGGTTACACCTTC. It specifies CASGARDGDYGYTF.

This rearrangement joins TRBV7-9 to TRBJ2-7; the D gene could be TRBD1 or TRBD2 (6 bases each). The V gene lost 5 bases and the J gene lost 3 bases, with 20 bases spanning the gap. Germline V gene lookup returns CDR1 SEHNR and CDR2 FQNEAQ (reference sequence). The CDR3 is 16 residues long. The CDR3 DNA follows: TGTGCCAGCAGCACCCTACTAGTGGGGGGCCTCTACGAGCAGTACTTC. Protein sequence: CASSTLLVGGLYEQYF.

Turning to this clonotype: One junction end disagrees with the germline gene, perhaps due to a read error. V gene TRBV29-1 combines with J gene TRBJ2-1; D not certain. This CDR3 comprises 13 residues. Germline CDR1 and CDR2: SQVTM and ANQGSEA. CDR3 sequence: CSATKSRTNQQFF. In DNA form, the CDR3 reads TGCAGCGCAACAAAAAGCCGCACCAATCAGCAGTTCTTC.

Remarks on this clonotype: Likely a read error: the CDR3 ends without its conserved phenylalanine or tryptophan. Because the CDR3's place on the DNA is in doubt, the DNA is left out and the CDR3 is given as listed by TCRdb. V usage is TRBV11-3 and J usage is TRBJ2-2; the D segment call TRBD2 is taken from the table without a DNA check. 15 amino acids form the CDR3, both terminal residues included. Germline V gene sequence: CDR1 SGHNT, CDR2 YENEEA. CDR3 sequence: CASSLDLGLAAELFL.

The CDR3, as DNA: TGTGCCAGCAGCTCCCTCAGGCAAGAGACACACTACTTC. It encodes CASSSLRQETHYF. V is TRBV13 and J is TRBJ2-5; D is unresolved. Germline CDR1 is PRHDT and CDR2 is FYEKMQ (reference sequence). The CDR3 is 13 amino acids. V was trimmed by 4 bases and J by 14 bases, leaving 20 bases between them. Complete variable domain (other parts from reference TRBV13 and TRBJ2-5): AAGVIQSPRHLIKEKRETATLKCYPIPRHDTVYWYQQGPGQDPQFLISFYEKMQSDKGSIPDRFSAQQFSDYHSELNMSSLELGDSALYFCASSSLRQETHYFGPGTRLLVL.

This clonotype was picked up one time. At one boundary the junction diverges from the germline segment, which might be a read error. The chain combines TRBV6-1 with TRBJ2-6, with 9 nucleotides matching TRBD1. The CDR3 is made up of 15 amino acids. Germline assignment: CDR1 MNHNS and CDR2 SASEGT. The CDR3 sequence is CDSRTGGSGANVLTF. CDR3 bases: TGTGACAGCAGAACAGGGGGCTCTGGGGCCAACGTCCTGACCTTC.

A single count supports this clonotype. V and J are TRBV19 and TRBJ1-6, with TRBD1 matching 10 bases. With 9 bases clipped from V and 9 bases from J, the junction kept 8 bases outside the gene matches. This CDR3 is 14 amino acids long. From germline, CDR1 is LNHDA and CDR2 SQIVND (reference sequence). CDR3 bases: TGTGCCAGCAGTCTCGGGACAGGGGCTTCACCCCTCCACTTT. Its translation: CASSLGTGASPLHF.

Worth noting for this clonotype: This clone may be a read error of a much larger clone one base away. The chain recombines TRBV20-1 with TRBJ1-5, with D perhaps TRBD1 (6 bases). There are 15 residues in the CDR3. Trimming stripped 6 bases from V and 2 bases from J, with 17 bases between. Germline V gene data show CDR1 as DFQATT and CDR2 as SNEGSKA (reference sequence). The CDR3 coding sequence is TGCAGTGCGCGGGACATCCAAGGGGGCAATCAGCCCCAGCATTTT. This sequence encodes CSARDIQGGNQPQHF.

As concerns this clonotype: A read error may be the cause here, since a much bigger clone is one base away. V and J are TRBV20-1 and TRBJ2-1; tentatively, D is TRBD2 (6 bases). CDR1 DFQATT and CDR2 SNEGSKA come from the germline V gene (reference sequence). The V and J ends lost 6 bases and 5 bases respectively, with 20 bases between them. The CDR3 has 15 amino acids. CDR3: CSAIPPGSHNNEQFF. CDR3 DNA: TGCAGTGCCATACCTCCCGGGAGTCACAACAATGAGCAGTTCTTC.

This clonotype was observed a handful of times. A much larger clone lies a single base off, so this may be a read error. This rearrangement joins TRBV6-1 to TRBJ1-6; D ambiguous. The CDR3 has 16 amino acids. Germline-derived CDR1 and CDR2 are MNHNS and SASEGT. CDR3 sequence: CAGSYSLSSYNSPLHF. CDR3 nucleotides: TGTGCCGGCAGCTACTCCCTAAGCTCCTATAATTCACCCCTCCACTTT.

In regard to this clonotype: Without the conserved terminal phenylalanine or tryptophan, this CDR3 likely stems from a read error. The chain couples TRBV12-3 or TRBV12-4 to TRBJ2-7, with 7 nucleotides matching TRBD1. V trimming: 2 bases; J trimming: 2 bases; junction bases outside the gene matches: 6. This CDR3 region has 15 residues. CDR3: CASSLRDSLAYEQYS. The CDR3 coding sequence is TGTGCCAGCAGTTTAAGGGACAGTTTAGCCTACGAGCAGTACTCC.

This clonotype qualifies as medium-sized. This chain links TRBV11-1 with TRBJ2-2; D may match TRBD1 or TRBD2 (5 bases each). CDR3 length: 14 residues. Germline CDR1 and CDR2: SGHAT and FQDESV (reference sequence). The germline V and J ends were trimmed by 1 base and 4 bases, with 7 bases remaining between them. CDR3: CASSLGGTTGELFF. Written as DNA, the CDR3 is TGTGCCAGCAGCTTAGGGGGGACCACCGGGGAGCTGTTTTTT.

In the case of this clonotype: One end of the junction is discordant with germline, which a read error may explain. The CDR3 sequence is CAWSEGLEVNYEKYF. For the CDR3, the DNA is TGTGCCTGGAGCGAAGGACTAGAGGTAAACTACGAGAAGTACTTC. This chain connects TRBV30 to TRBJ2-7; 7 bases match TRBD2. Germline CDR1 GTSNPN, CDR2 SVGIG (reference sequence). This CDR3 comprises 15 residues.

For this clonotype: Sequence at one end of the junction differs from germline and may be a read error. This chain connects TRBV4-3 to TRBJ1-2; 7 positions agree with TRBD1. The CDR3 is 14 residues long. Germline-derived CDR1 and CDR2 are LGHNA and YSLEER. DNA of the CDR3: TGCGCCAGCAGCCAACCAGGGGGTAGTTATTGCTACATCTTC. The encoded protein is CASSQPGGSYCYIF.

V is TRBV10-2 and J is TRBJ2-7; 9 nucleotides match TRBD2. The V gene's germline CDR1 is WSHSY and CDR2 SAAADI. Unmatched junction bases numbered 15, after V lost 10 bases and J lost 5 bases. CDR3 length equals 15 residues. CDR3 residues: CATTGTSRTAHEQYF. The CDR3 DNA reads TGCGCCACAACAGGGACTAGCAGGACAGCCCACGAGCAGTACTTC.

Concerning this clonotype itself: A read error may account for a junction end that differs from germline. DNA of the CDR3: TGTGCCAGCAGCTACGGGACAGAAGGAGATACCCATTACTTC. This encodes CASSYGTEGDTHYF. The chain is built from TRBV11-3 and TRBJ2-5; 7 positions agree with TRBD1. CDR1 SGHNT and CDR2 YENEEA come from the germline V gene. The CDR3 covers 14 residues.

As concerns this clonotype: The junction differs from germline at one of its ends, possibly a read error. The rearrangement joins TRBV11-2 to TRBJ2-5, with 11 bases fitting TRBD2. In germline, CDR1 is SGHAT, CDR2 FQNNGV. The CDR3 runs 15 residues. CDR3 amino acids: CASSTTSGSGETRYF. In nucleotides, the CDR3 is TGTGCCAGTAGCACCACTAGCGGGAGTGGAGAGACCCGGTACTTC.

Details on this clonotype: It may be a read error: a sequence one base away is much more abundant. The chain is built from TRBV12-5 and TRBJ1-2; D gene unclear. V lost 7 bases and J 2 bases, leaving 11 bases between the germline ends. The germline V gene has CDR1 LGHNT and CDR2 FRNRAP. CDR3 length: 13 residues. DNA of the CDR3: TGTGCTAGTGTTATGGACGGAAACTATGGCTACACCTTC. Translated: CASVMDGNYGYTF.

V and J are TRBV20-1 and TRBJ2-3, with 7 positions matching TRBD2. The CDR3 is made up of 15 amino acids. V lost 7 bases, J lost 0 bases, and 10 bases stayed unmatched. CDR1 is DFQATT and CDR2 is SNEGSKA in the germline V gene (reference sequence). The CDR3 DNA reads TGCAGTGGAGATCTCGGGAGGTCAAGCACAGATACGCAGTATTTT. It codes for CSGDLGRSSTDTQYF.

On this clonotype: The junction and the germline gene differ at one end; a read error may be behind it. The CDR3 DNA reads as TGCACCGTTGAGCCCCAGGTTCCCTGTGAGCAGTTCTTC. As protein: CTVEPQVPCEQFF. The rearrangement uses TRBV29-1 and TRBJ2-1; D is uncertain. Germline loops: CDR1 SQVTM, CDR2 ANQGSEA. This CDR3 comprises 13 residues.

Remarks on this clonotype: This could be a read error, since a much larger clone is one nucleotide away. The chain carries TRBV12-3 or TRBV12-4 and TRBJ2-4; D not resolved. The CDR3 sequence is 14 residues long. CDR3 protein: CASSFLEAENIQYF. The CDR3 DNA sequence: TGTGCCAGCAGTTTCCTCGAAGCCGAAAACATTCAGTACTTC.

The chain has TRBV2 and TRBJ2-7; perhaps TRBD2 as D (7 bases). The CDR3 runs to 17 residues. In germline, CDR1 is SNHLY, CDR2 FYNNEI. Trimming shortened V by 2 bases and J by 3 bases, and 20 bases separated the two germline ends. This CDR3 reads CASSERGGGVGNYEQYF. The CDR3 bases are TGTGCCAGCAGTGAAAGGGGGGGAGGCGTTGGAAACTACGAGCAGTACTTC. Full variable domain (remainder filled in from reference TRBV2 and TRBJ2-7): EPEVTQTPSHQVTQMGQEVILRCVPISNHLYFYWYRQILGQKVEFLVSFYNNEISEKSEIFDDQFSVERPDGSNFTLKIRSTKLEDSAMYFCASSERGGGVGNYEQYFGPGTRLTVT.